Below are 4 T cell receptor beta chains sequenced from a single sample in a study of blood T cell repertoires in COVID-19. Repertoires were generated with immunoSEQ multiplex PCR, while TCRdb's copy carries only in-frame clones and drops some. Of fewer than 500,000 clones in the sample, nearly 90% were seen once. Sequencing was carried out using PBMCs or T cells enriched from blood (not recorded which). These receptors were collected from a young woman with acute COVID-19.

This chain links TRBV7-8 with TRBJ2-7, with TRBD2 matching over 8 bases. This CDR3 comprises 17 residues. Unmatched junction bases numbered 16, after V lost 5 bases and J lost 4 bases. CDR1 is SGHVS and CDR2 is FQNEAQ in the germline V gene. Here the CDR3 reads CASSPHPWKRERYEQYF. The CDR3 region has the DNA TGTGCCAGCAGCCCCCACCCCTGGAAGCGGGAGAGGTACGAGCAGTACTTC.

J is TRBJ2-1 and V is TRBV6-5; D is possibly TRBD1 (7 bases). CDR1 is MNHEY and CDR2 is SVGAGI in the germline V gene. V gave up 5 bases and J gave up 0 bases, with 11 bases separating them. The length of the CDR3 is 15 residues. The CDR3 DNA reads as TGTGCCAGCAGTCAGGGGGGTGCCTCCTACAATGAGCAGTTCTTC. Protein sequence: CASSQGGASYNEQFF.

The chain links TRBV29-1 to TRBJ1-1; D is undetermined. Germline V gives CDR1 SQVTM, CDR2 ANQGSEA. Trimming took off 7 bases at V and 0 bases at J, with 6 bases between the two ends. The CDR3 consists of 11 residues. CDR3 sequence reads: CSARVNTEAFF. Here the CDR3 DNA reads TGCAGCGCTAGAGTGAACACTGAAGCTTTCTTT.

V and J are TRBV21-1 and TRBJ2-1; TRBD1 is the table's D call and was not checked against the DNA. TRBV21-1 is reported as a pseudogene. The CDR3 contains 15 residues. The CDR3 reads CASSNRGYTTDEQFF. In nucleotides, the CDR3 is TGTGCCAGCAGCAACAGGGGCTACACTACGGATGAGCAGTTCTTC.